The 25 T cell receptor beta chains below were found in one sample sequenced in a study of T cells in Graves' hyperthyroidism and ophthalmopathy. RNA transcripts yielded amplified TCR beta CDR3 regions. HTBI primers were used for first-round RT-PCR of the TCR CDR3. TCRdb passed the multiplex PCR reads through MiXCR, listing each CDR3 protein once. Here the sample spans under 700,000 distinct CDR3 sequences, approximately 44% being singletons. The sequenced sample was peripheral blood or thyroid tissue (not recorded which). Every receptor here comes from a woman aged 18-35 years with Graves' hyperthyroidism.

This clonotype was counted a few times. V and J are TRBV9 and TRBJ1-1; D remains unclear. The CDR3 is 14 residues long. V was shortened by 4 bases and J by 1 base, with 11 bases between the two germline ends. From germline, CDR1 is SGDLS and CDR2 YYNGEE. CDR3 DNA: TGTGCCAGCAGCCCGTTCGGTGGGAACACTGAAGCTTTCTTT. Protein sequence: CASSPFGGNTEAFF. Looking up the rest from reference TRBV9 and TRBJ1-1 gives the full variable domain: DSGVTQTPKHLITATGQRVTLRCSPRSGDLSVYWYQQSLDQGLQFLIQYYNGEERAKGNILERFSAQQFPDLHSELNLSSLELGDSALYFCASSPFGGNTEAFFGQGTRLTVV.

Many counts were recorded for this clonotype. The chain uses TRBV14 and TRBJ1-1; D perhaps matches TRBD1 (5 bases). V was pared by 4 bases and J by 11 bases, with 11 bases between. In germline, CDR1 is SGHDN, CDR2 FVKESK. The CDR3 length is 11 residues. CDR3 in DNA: TGTGCCAGCAGCCGATCCGGGGACGCTTTCTTT. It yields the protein CASSRSGDAFF.

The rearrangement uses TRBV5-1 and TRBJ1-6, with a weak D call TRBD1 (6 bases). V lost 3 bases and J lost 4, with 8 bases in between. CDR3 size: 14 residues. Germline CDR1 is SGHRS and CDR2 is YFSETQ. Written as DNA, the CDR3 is TGCGCCAGCAGCTGGACAGATTATAATTCACCCCTCCACTTT. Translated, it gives CASSWTDYNSPLHF.

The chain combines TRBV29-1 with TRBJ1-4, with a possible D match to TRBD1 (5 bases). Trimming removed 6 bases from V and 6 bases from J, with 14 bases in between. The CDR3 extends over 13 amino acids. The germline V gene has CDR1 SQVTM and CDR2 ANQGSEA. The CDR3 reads CSVGGGADEKLFF. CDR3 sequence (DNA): TGCAGCGTCGGTGGAGGGGCTGATGAAAAACTGTTTTTT.

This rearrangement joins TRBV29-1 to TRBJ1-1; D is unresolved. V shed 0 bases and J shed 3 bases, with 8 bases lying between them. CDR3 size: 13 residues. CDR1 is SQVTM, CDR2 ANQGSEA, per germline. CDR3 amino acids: CSVEDSRYTEAFF. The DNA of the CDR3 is TGCAGCGTTGAAGATTCACGGTACACTGAAGCTTTCTTT.

Here the CDR3 reads CASSLVGERAEAFF. Written as DNA, the CDR3 is TGTGCCAGCAGCTTAGTTGGGGAGAGGGCTGAAGCTTTCTTT. The chain couples TRBV7-9 to TRBJ1-1; D is unclear. Trimming took 1 base from V and 6 from J, leaving 12 bases between them. Germline V gives CDR1 SEHNR, CDR2 FQNEAQ (reference sequence). The CDR3 covers 14 residues.

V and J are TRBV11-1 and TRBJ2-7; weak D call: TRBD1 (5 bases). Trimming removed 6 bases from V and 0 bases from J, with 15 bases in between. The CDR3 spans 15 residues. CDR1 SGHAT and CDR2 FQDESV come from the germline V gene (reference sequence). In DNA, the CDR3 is TGTGCCAGCAGTTTATCTGGGGCCATCTCCTACGAGCAGTACTTC. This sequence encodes CASSLSGAISYEQYF.

CDR3 sequence: CASSFETNYEQYF. The CDR3 DNA is TGCGCCAGCAGCTTCGAGACAAACTACGAGCAGTACTTC. This sequence joins TRBV5-1 and TRBJ2-7; no clear D gene. The CDR3 extends over 13 amino acids. Trimming took off 2 bases at V and 3 bases at J, with 9 bases between the two ends. Germline CDR1 SGHRS, CDR2 YFSETQ.

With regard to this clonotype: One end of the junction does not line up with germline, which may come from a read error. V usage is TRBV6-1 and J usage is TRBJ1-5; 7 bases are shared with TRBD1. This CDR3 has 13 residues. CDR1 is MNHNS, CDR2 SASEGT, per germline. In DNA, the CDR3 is TGTGCCGGCAGTGGAGGGGGCGGACAGCCCCAGCATTTT. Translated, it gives CAGSGGGGQPQHF.

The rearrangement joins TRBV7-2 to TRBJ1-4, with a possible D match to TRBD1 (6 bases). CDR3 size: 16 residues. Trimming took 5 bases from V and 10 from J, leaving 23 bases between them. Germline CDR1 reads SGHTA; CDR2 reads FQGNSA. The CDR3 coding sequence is TGTGCCAGCAGCCAAGAACAGACCTGGGGGGCTGGAAAACTGTTTTTT. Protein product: CASSQEQTWGAGKLFF.

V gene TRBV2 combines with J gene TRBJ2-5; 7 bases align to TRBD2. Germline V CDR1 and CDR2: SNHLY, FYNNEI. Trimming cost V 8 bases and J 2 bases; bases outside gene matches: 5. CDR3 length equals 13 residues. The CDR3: CASLGGSQETQYF. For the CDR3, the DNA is TGTGCCAGCTTGGGGGGGAGTCAAGAGACCCAGTACTTC.

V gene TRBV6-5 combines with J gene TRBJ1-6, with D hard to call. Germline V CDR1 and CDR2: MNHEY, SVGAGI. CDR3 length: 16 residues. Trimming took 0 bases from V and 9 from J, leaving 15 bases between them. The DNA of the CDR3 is TGTGCCAGCAGTTACTCAGTAGCGGGCCTTGCTTCACCCCTCCACTTT. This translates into CASSYSVAGLASPLHF.

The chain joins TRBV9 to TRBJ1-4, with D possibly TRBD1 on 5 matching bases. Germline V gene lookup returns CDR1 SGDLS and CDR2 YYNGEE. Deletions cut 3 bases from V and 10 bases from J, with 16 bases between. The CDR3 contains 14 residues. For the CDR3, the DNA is TGTGCCAGCAGCGAGAGACAGTTGAGGGGAAAACTGTTTTTT. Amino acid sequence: CASSERQLRGKLFF.

The CDR3 nucleotides are TGTGCCAGCAGCGACAGGGGGGGACGAGAGACCCAGTACTTC. It yields the protein CASSDRGGRETQYF. The chain recombines TRBV12-3 or TRBV12-4 with TRBJ2-5; TRBD1 aligns across 9 bases. J was trimmed by 4 bases and V by 6 bases; bases with no gene match: 6. CDR3 length: 14 residues.

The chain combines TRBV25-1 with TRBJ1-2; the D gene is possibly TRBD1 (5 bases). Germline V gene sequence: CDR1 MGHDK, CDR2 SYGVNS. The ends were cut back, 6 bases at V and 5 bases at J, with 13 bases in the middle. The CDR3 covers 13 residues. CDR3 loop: CASRLRDGYGYTF. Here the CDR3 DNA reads TGTGCCAGCAGGCTCAGGGACGGATATGGCTACACCTTC.

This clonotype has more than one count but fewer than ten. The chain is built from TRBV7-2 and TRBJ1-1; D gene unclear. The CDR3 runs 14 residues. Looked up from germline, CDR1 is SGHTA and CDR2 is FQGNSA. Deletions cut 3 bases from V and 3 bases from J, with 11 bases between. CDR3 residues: CASSLWTGDTEAFF. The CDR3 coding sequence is TGTGCCAGCAGCTTGTGGACCGGTGACACTGAAGCTTTCTTT.

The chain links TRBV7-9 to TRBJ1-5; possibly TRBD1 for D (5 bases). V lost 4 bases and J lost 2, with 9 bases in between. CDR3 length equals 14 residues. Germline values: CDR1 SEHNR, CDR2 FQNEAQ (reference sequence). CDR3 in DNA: TGTGCCAGCAGCTCAGTGGGGGGCAATCAGCCCCAGCATTTT. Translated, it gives CASSSVGGNQPQHF.

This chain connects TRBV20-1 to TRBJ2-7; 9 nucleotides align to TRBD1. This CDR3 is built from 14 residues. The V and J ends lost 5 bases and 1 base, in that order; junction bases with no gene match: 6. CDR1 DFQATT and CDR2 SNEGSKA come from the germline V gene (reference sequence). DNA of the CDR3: TGCAGTGCTGAATTGGACAGGGGATCCTACGAGCAGTACTTC. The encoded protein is CSAELDRGSYEQYF.

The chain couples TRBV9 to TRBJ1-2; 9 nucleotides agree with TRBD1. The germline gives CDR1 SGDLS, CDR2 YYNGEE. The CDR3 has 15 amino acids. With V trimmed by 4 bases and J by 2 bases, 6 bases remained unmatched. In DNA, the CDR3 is TGTGCCAGCAGCCCTTGGACAGGGGTGAACTATGGCTACACCTTC. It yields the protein CASSPWTGVNYGYTF.

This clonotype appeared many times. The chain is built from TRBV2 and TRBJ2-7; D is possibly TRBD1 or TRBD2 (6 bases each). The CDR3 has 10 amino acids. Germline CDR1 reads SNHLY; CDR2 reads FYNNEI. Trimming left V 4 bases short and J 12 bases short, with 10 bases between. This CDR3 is CASSGGAGYF. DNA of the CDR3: TGTGCCAGCAGTGGGGGGGCCGGGTACTTC. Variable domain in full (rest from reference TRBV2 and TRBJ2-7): EPEVTQTPSHQVTQMGQEVILRCVPISNHLYFYWYRQILGQKVEFLVSFYNNEISEKSEIFDDQFSVERPDGSNFTLKIRSTKLEDSAMYFCASSGGAGYFGPGTRLTVT.

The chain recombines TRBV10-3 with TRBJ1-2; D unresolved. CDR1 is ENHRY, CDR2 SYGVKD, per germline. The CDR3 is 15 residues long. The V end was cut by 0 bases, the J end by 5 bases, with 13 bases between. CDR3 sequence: CAISESGRSEYGYTF. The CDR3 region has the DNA TGTGCCATCAGTGAGTCTGGACGGTCCGAGTATGGCTACACCTTC.

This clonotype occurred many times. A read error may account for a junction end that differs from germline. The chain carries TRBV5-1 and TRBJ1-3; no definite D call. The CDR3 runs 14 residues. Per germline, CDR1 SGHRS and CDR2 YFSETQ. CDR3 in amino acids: CASSLEGSGNTIYF. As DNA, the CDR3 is TGTGCCAGCAGCTTAGAAGGATCTGGAAACACCATATATTTT.

CDR3 sequence reads: CASSEPSGGGQHF. CDR3 sequence (DNA): TGTGCCAGCAGTGAACCCTCGGGGGGAGGCCAGCATTTT. This chain uses TRBV2 with TRBJ1-5; D might be TRBD1 (5 bases). Germline lookup yields CDR1 SNHLY and CDR2 FYNNEI. The CDR3 runs 13 residues. The V end was cut by 2 bases, the J end by 12 bases, with 14 bases between.

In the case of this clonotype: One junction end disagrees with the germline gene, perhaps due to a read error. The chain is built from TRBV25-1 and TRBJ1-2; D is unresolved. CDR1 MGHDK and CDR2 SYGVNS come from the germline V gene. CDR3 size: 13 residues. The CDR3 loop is CASSFPGNYGYAF. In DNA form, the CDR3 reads TGTGCCAGCAGTTTTCCAGGCAACTATGGCTACGCCTTC.

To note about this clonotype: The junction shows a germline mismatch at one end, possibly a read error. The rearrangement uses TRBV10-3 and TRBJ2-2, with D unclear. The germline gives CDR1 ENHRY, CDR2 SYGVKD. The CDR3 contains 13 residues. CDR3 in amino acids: CANSYSKPLELFF. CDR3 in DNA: TGTGCCAACAGTTACTCGAAGCCGTTGGAGCTGTTTTTT.